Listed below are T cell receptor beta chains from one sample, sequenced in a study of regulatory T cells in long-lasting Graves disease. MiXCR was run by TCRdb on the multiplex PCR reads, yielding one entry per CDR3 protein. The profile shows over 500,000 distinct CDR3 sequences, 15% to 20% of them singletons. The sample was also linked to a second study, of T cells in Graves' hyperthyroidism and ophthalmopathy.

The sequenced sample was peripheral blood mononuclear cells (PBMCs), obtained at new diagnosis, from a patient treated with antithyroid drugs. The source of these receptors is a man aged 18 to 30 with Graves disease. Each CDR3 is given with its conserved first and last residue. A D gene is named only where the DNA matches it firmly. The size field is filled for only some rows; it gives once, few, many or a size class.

cdr3_aa: CASTSGGNEQFF
cdr3_nt: TGTGCCTCGACTAGCGGGGGGAATGAGCAGTTCTTC
v_call: TRBV27
d_call: TRBD2
j_call: TRBJ2-1
clone_size: many

cdr3_aa: CASIGGSAYNSPLHF
cdr3_nt: TGTGCCAGCATCGGGGGGAGTGCCTATAATTCACCCCTCCACTTT
v_call: TRBV28
d_call: .
j_call: TRBJ1-6
clone_size: many

cdr3_aa: CASSLDRSNQPQHF
cdr3_nt: TGCGCCAGCAGCTTGGACAGGTCAAATCAGCCCCAGCATTTT
v_call: TRBV5-5
d_call: TRBD1
j_call: TRBJ1-5
clone_size: many

cdr3_aa: CASSAGTGSSGNTIYF
cdr3_nt: TGCGCCAGCAGCGCTGGGACAGGATCCTCTGGAAACACCATATATTTT
v_call: TRBV5-1
d_call: TRBD1
j_call: TRBJ1-3
clone_size: few

cdr3_aa: CASSSRLTSQETQYF
cdr3_nt: TGTGCCAGCAGCTCTCGATTGACTAGTCAAGAGACCCAGTACTTC
v_call: TRBV11-2
d_call: .
j_call: TRBJ2-5
clone_size: .

cdr3_aa: CSASLDSSGGNTIYF
cdr3_nt: TGCAGTGCTAGCCTCGACAGTTCAGGTGGAAACACCATATATTTT
v_call: TRBV20-1
d_call: .
j_call: TRBJ1-3
clone_size: .

cdr3_aa: CASRIPGQVNTEAFF
cdr3_nt: TGTGCCAGCAGGATTCCGGGACAAGTGAACACTGAAGCTTTCTTT
v_call: TRBV11-2
d_call: .
j_call: TRBJ1-1
clone_size: many

cdr3_aa: CATSDGLAGAYNEQFF
cdr3_nt: TGTGCCACCAGTGATGGACTAGCGGGAGCTTACAATGAGCAGTTCTTC
v_call: TRBV24-1
d_call: TRBD2
j_call: TRBJ2-1
clone_size: few

cdr3_aa: CASSLSGRFSYNEQFF
cdr3_nt: TGTGCCAGCAGTTTAAGCGGGCGGTTCTCCTACAATGAGCAGTTCTTC
v_call: TRBV27
d_call: .
j_call: TRBJ2-1
clone_size: few

cdr3_aa: CASGRTPSTDTQYF
cdr3_nt: TGTGCCAGCGGGAGGACTCCTAGCACAGATACGCAGTATTTT
v_call: TRBV6-1
d_call: .
j_call: TRBJ2-3
clone_size: .

cdr3_aa: CASSLADNPRGGYTF
cdr3_nt: TGTGCCAGCAGCTTAGCCGATAACCCCCGGGGTGGCTACACCTTC
v_call: TRBV7-9
d_call: .
j_call: TRBJ1-2
clone_size: .

cdr3_aa: CSVTGNYEQYF
cdr3_nt: TGCAGCGTTACAGGAAACTACGAGCAGTACTTC
v_call: TRBV29-1
d_call: .
j_call: TRBJ2-7
clone_size: many

cdr3_aa: CASSLGVMYTEAFF
cdr3_nt: TGTGCCAGCAGTTTAGGGGTTATGTACACTGAAGCTTTCTTT
v_call: TRBV28
d_call: .
j_call: TRBJ1-1
clone_size: many

cdr3_aa: CATRSGTDEQFF
cdr3_nt: TGTGCCACCAGGTCCGGGACCGATGAGCAGTTCTTC
v_call: TRBV15
d_call: .
j_call: TRBJ2-1
clone_size: .

cdr3_aa: CSVGQTQTSTDTQYF
cdr3_nt: TGCAGCGTGGGACAGACACAAACTAGCACAGATACGCAGTATTTT
v_call: TRBV29-1
d_call: TRBD1
j_call: TRBJ2-3
clone_size: .

cdr3_aa: CASSSTGGIEKLFF
cdr3_nt: TGTGCCAGCAGCTCGACAGGGGGGATCGAAAAACTGTTTTTT
v_call: TRBV11-1
d_call: TRBD1
j_call: TRBJ1-4
clone_size: many

cdr3_aa: CASRTGGEVNEQYF
cdr3_nt: TGTGCCAGCCGGACAGGGGGGGAAGTCAACGAGCAGTACTTC
v_call: TRBV6-1
d_call: TRBD1
j_call: TRBJ2-7
clone_size: .

cdr3_aa: CATGSNSGGGETQYF
cdr3_nt: TGTGCCACCGGATCTAATAGCGGGGGAGGGGAGACCCAGTACTTC
v_call: TRBV2
d_call: TRBD2
j_call: TRBJ2-5
clone_size: many

cdr3_aa: CASSINYNEQFF
cdr3_nt: TGTGCCAGCAGCATAAATTACAATGAGCAGTTCTTC
v_call: TRBV11-2
d_call: .
j_call: TRBJ2-1
clone_size: many

cdr3_aa: CASNFLPGTSGRFEQYF
cdr3_nt: TGTGCCAGCAACTTTCTACCCGGGACTAGCGGGAGATTCGAGCAGTACTTC
v_call: TRBV7-9
d_call: TRBD2
j_call: TRBJ2-7
clone_size: .

cdr3_aa: CSASGGQGSTDTQYF
cdr3_nt: TGCAGTGCTAGTGGGGGACAGGGTTCTACAGATACGCAGTATTTT
v_call: TRBV20-1
d_call: TRBD1
j_call: TRBJ2-3
clone_size: many

cdr3_aa: CAWIEDGVPSPLHF
cdr3_nt: TGTGCCTGGATTGAGGACGGCGTGCCATCACCCCTCCACTTT
v_call: TRBV30
d_call: .
j_call: TRBJ1-6
clone_size: few

cdr3_aa: CSARNLRRQEQFF
cdr3_nt: TGCAGTGCTAGAAATTTGAGGCGACAAGAGCAGTTCTTC
v_call: TRBV20-1
d_call: .
j_call: TRBJ2-1
clone_size: many

cdr3_aa: CASSQYGTSGPETQYF
cdr3_nt: TGCGCCAGCAGCCAGTACGGGACTAGCGGGCCAGAGACCCAGTACTTC
v_call: TRBV4-1
d_call: TRBD2
j_call: TRBJ2-5
clone_size: few

cdr3_aa: CASKTGDSYEQYF
cdr3_nt: TGTGCCAGCAAAACAGGGGACTCCTACGAGCAGTACTTC
v_call: TRBV7-8
d_call: TRBD1
j_call: TRBJ2-7
clone_size: many

cdr3_aa: CASSLLDGNEQFF
cdr3_nt: TGTGCTAGCAGCTTATTGGATGGCAATGAGCAGTTCTTC
v_call: TRBV7-7
d_call: .
j_call: TRBJ2-1
clone_size: .